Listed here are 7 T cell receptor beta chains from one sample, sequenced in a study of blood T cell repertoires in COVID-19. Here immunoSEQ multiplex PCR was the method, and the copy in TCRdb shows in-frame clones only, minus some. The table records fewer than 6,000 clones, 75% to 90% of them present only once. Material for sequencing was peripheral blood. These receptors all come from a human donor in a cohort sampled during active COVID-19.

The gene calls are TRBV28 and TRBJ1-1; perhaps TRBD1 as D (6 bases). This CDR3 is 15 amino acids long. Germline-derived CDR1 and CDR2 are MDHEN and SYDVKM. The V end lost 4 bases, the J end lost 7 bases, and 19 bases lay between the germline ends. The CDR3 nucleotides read TGTGCCAGCAGTTCCCTACAGGGATCGTCGGGTGAAGCTTTCTTT. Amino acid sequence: CASSSLQGSSGEAFF.

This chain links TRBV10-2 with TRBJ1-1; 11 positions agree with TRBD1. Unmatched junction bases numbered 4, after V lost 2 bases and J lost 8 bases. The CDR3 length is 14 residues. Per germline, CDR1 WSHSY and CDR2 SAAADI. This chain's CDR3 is CASSETGTGGEAFF. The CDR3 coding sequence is TGCGCCAGCAGTGAGACCGGGACAGGGGGAGAAGCTTTCTTT.

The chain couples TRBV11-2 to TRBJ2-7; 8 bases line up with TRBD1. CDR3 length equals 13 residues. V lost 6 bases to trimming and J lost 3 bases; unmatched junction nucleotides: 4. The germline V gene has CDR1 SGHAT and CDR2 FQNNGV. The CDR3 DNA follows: TGTGCCAGCAGGCAGGGGGCAATCTACGAGCAGTACTTC. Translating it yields CASRQGAIYEQYF.

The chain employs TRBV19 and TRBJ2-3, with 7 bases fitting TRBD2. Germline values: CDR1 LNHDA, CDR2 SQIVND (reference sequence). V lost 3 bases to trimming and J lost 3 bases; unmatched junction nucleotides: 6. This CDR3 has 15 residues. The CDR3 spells CASSIEDGRTDTQYF. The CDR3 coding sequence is TGTGCCAGTAGTATTGAAGACGGGAGGACAGATACGCAGTATTTT. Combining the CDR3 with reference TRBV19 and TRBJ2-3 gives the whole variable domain DGGITQSPKYLFRKEGQNVTLSCEQNLNHDAMYWYRQDPGQGLRLIYYSQIVNDFQKGDIAEGYSVSREKKESFPLTVTSAQKNPTAFYLCASSIEDGRTDTQYFGPGTRLTVL.

The CDR3 protein is CASSLVAEPSTDTQYF. The CDR3 DNA is TGTGCCAGCAGCTTAGTCGCAGAACCCAGCACAGATACGCAGTATTTT. The chain uses TRBV7-4 and TRBJ2-3, with D uncertain. CDR1 and CDR2 from the germline V gene are SGHVT and SQSDAQ. With 1 base removed from V and 0 bases from J, the gap between germline ends came to 11 bases. The CDR3 runs 16 residues.

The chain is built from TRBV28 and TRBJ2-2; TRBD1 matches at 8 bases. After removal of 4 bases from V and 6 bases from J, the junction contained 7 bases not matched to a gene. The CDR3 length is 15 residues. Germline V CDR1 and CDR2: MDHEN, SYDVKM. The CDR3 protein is CASSSGTGIAGELFF. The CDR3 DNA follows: TGTGCCAGCAGTTCGGGGACAGGAATCGCCGGGGAGCTGTTTTTT.

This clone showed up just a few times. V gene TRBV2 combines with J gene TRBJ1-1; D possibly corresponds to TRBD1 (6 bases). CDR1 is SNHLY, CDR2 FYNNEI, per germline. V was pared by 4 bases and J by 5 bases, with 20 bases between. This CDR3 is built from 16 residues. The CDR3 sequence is CASSGIVGGRVTEAFF. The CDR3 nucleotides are TGTGCCAGCAGTGGGATAGTAGGGGGAAGAGTAACTGAAGCTTTCTTT.